This entry features one T cell receptor beta chain sequence. This specimen comes from a study of blood T cell repertoires in COVID-19. Study overall: The study drew acute and convalescent COVID-19 samples from the United States, Italy and Spain. Nucleic acid was either cDNA or gDNA, and it came from T cells, B-cell-depleted T cells, or PBMCs.

Original data processing: Amplified reference gene primers provided the basis for estimating nucleated cell counts. Sequencing used immunoSEQ multiplex PCR; TCRdb keeps in-frame clones, though not all of them. That table supplies the V and J calls and clone size; D and trimming were determined from the DNA. Here the sample spans 200,000 to 300,000 clones, nearly 85% being singletons. The CDR3 contains 15 residues. Germline CDR1 reads SEHNR; CDR2 reads FQNEAQ (reference sequence). Trimming left V 5 bases short and J 7 bases short, with 18 bases between. The chain combines TRBV7-9 with TRBJ1-5; no definite D call. The TCR was taken from a human donor in a cohort sampled during active COVID-19. The sequenced material came from peripheral blood. This CDR3 is CASSRQTGSGQPQHF. In DNA, the CDR3 is TGTGCCAGCAGCCGGCAGACGGGGTCCGGGCAGCCCCAGCATTTT.